This TCR beta chain is drawn from a study of OX40 agonist ivuxolimab in advanced cancers. As for the study in general: Enrolled patients in dose escalation had cancers that were hepatocellular carcinoma, melanoma, renal cell or head and neck cancer.

Profiling relied on immunoSEQ multiplex PCR, and the TCRdb table lists in-frame clones only, not all of them. There are 30,000 to 40,000 clones in the sample; about 82% occur only once, and less than 25% lies in the top ten. The CDR3 covers 14 residues. Germline V gene data show CDR1 as MNHEY and CDR2 as SMNVEV (reference sequence). V shed 5 bases and J 4 bases; nucleotides not matched to a gene: 4. This clone came up once. The chain is built from TRBV27 and TRBJ2-1; TRBD2 matches at 8 bases. This sequence originates from an adult with an advanced solid tumor such as melanoma, head and neck, liver or kidney cancer. The specimen was CD4+ or CD8+ T cells sorted from blood, collected in a trial of the OX40 agonist ivuxolimab. The CDR3 here is CASSTAGEYNEQFF. The CDR3 DNA follows: TGTGCCAGCAGTACAGCGGGGGAGTACAATGAGCAGTTCTTC.